The subject of this entry is one T cell receptor (beta chain). The sample is drawn from a study of blood T cell repertoires in COVID-19. The wider study: The analysed material was cDNA or gDNA that came from T cells, B-cell-depleted T cells, or PBMCs.

CDR1 and CDR2 (germline): LGHNT, FRNRAP. After removal of 7 bases from V and 4 bases from J, the junction contained 9 bases not matched to a gene. The CDR3 totals 15 residues. Original processing notes: Scientists estimated how many nucleated cells there were by amplifying reference gene primers. Profiled with immunoSEQ multiplex PCR; TCRdb holds only in-frame clones, not every one. V and J calls and clone size are those listed in that table; D and trimming were worked out from the DNA. The table includes more than 25,000 clones, roughly 90% detected once. The sample was peripheral blood. This TCR was sampled from a middle-aged woman with active or convalescent COVID-19. The chain has TRBV12-5 and TRBJ1-2; the match to TRBD1 covers 10 bases. For the CDR3, the DNA is TGTGCTAGTGCCAAAAGGACAGGGGGTATCTATGGCTACACCTTC. Its protein product is CASAKRTGGIYGYTF.